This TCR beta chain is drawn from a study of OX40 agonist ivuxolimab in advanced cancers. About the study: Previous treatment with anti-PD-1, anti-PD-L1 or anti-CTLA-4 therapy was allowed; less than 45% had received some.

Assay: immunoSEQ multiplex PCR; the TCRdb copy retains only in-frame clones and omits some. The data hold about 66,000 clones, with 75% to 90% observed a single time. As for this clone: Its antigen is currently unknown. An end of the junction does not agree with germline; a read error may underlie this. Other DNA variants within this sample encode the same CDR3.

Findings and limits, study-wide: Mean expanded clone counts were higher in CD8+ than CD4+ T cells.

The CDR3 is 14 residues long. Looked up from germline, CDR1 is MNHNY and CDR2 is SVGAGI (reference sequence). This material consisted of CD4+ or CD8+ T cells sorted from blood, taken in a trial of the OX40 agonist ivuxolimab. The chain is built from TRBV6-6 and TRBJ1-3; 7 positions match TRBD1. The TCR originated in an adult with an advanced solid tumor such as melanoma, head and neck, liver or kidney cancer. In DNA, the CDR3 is TGTGCTAGCAGGGGGGCTTTAGGTGGAAACACCATATATTTT. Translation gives CASRGALGGNTIYF.